The rows below give T cell receptor beta chains drawn from one sample of a study of beta chain features in type 1 diabetes. TCRdb keeps only in-frame clones here, not all; method: immunoSEQ multiplex PCR. The sample lists under 300,000 clones; approximately 16% were seen once. Sequenced input: naive CD4+ T cells from blood. The receptors originated from a man aged 30 to 45 with type 1 diabetes. Both conserved end residues are part of each CDR3. D genes are given only for firm matches. Clone size is not always given. Where it is, it says once, few, many or a class for expanded clones.

v_call: TRBV5-6; clone_size: -; j_call: TRBJ2-7; d_call: -; cdr3_aa: CASSLAPRASYEQYF; cdr3_nt: TGTGCCAGCAGCTTGGCCCCCAGGGCGTCCTACGAGCAGTACTTC
v_call: TRBV30; clone_size: -; j_call: TRBJ2-1; d_call: -; cdr3_aa: CAWMGRRDEDNEQFF; cdr3_nt: TGTGCCTGGATGGGAAGAAGGGACGAAGACAATGAGCAGTTCTTC
v_call: TRBV7-3; clone_size: -; j_call: TRBJ2-1; d_call: -; cdr3_aa: CASSLMAGSDEQFF; cdr3_nt: TGTGCCAGCAGCTTAATGGCCGGGTCGGATGAGCAGTTCTTC
v_call: TRBV29-1; clone_size: few; j_call: TRBJ2-3; d_call: TRBD1; cdr3_aa: CSGQGIGDTQYF; cdr3_nt: TGCAGCGGACAGGGTATTGGAGATACGCAGTATTTT
v_call: TRBV7-9; clone_size: -; j_call: TRBJ2-3; d_call: -; cdr3_aa: CASSSLGTSTDTQYF; cdr3_nt: TGTGCCAGCAGCTCCCTAGGTACTAGCACAGATACGCAGTATTTT
v_call: TRBV29-1; clone_size: -; j_call: TRBJ2-4; d_call: -; cdr3_aa: CSVVRGPGNIQYF; cdr3_nt: TGCAGCGTTGTGCGGGGACCGGGGAACATTCAGTACTTC
v_call: TRBV9; clone_size: few; j_call: TRBJ2-7; d_call: -; cdr3_aa: CASSVAQDPYEQYF; cdr3_nt: TGTGCCAGCAGCGTAGCTCAGGACCCCTACGAGCAGTACTTC
v_call: TRBV7-2; clone_size: -; j_call: TRBJ1-2; d_call: -; cdr3_aa: CASSSPPAGEGYTF; cdr3_nt: TGTGCCAGCAGCTCGCCCCCGGCAGGGGAAGGCTACACCTTC
v_call: TRBV7-9; clone_size: few; j_call: TRBJ1-4; d_call: -; cdr3_aa: CASSLGGEKLFF; cdr3_nt: TGTGCCAGCAGCTTAGGAGGCGAAAAACTGTTTTTT
v_call: TRBV29-1; clone_size: few; j_call: TRBJ2-2; d_call: TRBD2; cdr3_aa: CSVWTSAGELFF; cdr3_nt: TGCAGCGTTTGGACTAGCGCTGGGGAGCTGTTTTTT
v_call: TRBV30; clone_size: few; j_call: TRBJ2-7; d_call: -; cdr3_aa: CAFNDQGGTEVPQYF; cdr3_nt: TGTGCCTTTAACGACCAGGGGGGGACAGAGGTCCCACAGTACTTC
v_call: TRBV9; clone_size: few; j_call: TRBJ2-1; d_call: TRBD2; cdr3_aa: CASSVGLADYNEQFF; cdr3_nt: TGTGCCAGCAGCGTAGGGCTAGCGGACTACAATGAGCAGTTCTTC
v_call: TRBV4-1; clone_size: few; j_call: TRBJ2-3; d_call: -; cdr3_aa: CASSQERSRGDTQYF; cdr3_nt: TGCGCCAGCAGCCAGGAGAGGAGCCGTGGGGATACGCAGTATTTT
v_call: TRBV28; clone_size: few; j_call: TRBJ2-3; d_call: -; cdr3_aa: CASATPGSTDTQYF; cdr3_nt: TGTGCCAGCGCTACCCCTGGGAGCACAGATACGCAGTATTTT
v_call: TRBV2; clone_size: few; j_call: TRBJ2-1; d_call: TRBD2; cdr3_aa: CASSLTEIAGDYEQFF; cdr3_nt: TGTGCCAGCAGTCTGACGGAAATAGCGGGAGACTATGAGCAGTTCTTC
v_call: TRBV25-1; clone_size: few; j_call: TRBJ2-6; d_call: -; cdr3_aa: CASKEAGANVLTF; cdr3_nt: TGTGCCAGCAAGGAAGCTGGGGCCAACGTCCTGACTTTC
v_call: TRBV5-1; clone_size: -; j_call: TRBJ2-3; d_call: -; cdr3_aa: CASRSGPAATQYF; cdr3_nt: TGCGCCAGCAGGTCCGGGCCAGCCGCAACGCAGTATTTT
v_call: TRBV29-1; clone_size: -; j_call: TRBJ1-1; d_call: TRBD1; cdr3_aa: CSVRQGQGSAEAFF; cdr3_nt: TGCAGCGTTCGACAGGGACAGGGTTCGGCTGAAGCTTTCTTT
v_call: TRBV29-1; clone_size: few; j_call: TRBJ2-5; d_call: -; cdr3_aa: CSVESTGETQYF; cdr3_nt: TGCAGCGTTGAATCCACTGGGGAGACCCAGTACTTC
v_call: TRBV14; clone_size: -; j_call: TRBJ2-2; d_call: TRBD1; cdr3_aa: CASSPQTGSTGELFF; cdr3_nt: TGTGCCAGCAGCCCACAGACAGGGAGCACCGGGGAGCTGTTTTTT
v_call: TRBV4-1; clone_size: few; j_call: TRBJ1-1; d_call: -; cdr3_aa: CASSQPWTPPLSTEAFF; cdr3_nt: TGCGCCAGCAGCCAACCCTGGACCCCTCCTTTGAGCACTGAAGCTTTCTTT
v_call: TRBV7-2; clone_size: -; j_call: TRBJ1-1; d_call: TRBD1; cdr3_aa: CASSWTGTTEAFF; cdr3_nt: TGTGCCAGCAGCTGGACAGGGACCACTGAAGCTTTCTTT
v_call: TRBV27; clone_size: few; j_call: TRBJ1-1; d_call: TRBD1; cdr3_aa: CASSPQGAGGTEAFF; cdr3_nt: TGTGCCAGCAGTCCACAGGGGGCCGGGGGCACTGAAGCTTTCTTT
v_call: TRBV29-1; clone_size: -; j_call: TRBJ2-4; d_call: -; cdr3_aa: CSGVGAEKNIQYF; cdr3_nt: TGCAGCGGGGTGGGGGCCGAGAAAAACATTCAGTACTTC
v_call: TRBV29-1; clone_size: few; j_call: TRBJ2-6; d_call: -; cdr3_aa: CSVVTGANVLTF; cdr3_nt: TGCAGCGTTGTTACGGGGGCCAACGTCCTGACTTTC
v_call: TRBV30; clone_size: -; j_call: TRBJ1-5; d_call: TRBD1; cdr3_aa: CAWNPRGQLNQPQHF; cdr3_nt: TGTGCCTGGAACCCTAGGGGACAGCTAAATCAGCCCCAGCATTTT
v_call: TRBV7-2; clone_size: few; j_call: TRBJ2-7; d_call: TRBD2; cdr3_aa: CASSSPTFGSSGSYEQYF; cdr3_nt: TGTGCCAGCAGCTCCCCCACTTTTGGGAGTAGCGGGAGCTACGAGCAGTACTTC
v_call: TRBV5-1; clone_size: -; j_call: TRBJ1-1; d_call: -; cdr3_aa: CASSLEGANTEAFF; cdr3_nt: TGCGCCAGCAGCTTGGAAGGTGCGAACACTGAAGCTTTCTTT
v_call: TRBV14; clone_size: -; j_call: TRBJ2-7; d_call: TRBD1; cdr3_aa: CASSQDGGTGVTYEQYF; cdr3_nt: TGTGCCAGCAGCCAAGATGGCGGGACAGGGGTAACCTACGAGCAGTACTTC
v_call: TRBV23-1; clone_size: -; j_call: TRBJ2-7; d_call: TRBD2; cdr3_aa: CASSHPHPNGRAPYEQYF; cdr3_nt: TGCGCCAGCAGTCATCCCCACCCGAACGGGAGGGCCCCCTACGAGCAGTACTTC
v_call: TRBV4-2; clone_size: -; j_call: TRBJ2-7; d_call: TRBD2; cdr3_aa: CASSQGTSGRYEQYF; cdr3_nt: TGTGCCAGCAGCCAAGGTACTAGCGGGAGATACGAGCAGTACTTC
v_call: TRBV30; clone_size: -; j_call: TRBJ1-2; d_call: -; cdr3_aa: CAWSVRDYGYTF; cdr3_nt: TGTGCCTGGAGTGTCAGGGATTATGGCTACACCTTC
v_call: TRBV5-1; clone_size: -; j_call: TRBJ2-3; d_call: -; cdr3_aa: CASSLAALSSTDTQYF; cdr3_nt: TGCGCCAGCAGCTTGGCAGCACTAAGTAGCACAGATACGCAGTATTTT
v_call: TRBV9; clone_size: few; j_call: TRBJ1-1; d_call: -; cdr3_aa: CASSVVGGVTEAFF; cdr3_nt: TGTGCCAGCAGCGTAGTGGGGGGCGTCACTGAAGCTTTCTTT
v_call: TRBV10-3; clone_size: few; j_call: TRBJ2-5; d_call: -; cdr3_aa: CAISESKGLQETQYF; cdr3_nt: TGTGCCATCAGTGAGTCGAAGGGGCTACAAGAGACCCAGTACTTC
v_call: TRBV7-9; clone_size: few; j_call: TRBJ2-1; d_call: TRBD2; cdr3_aa: CASSLMGLAGDEQFF; cdr3_nt: TGTGCCAGCAGCTTAATGGGACTAGCGGGAGATGAGCAGTTCTTC
v_call: TRBV27; clone_size: -; j_call: TRBJ2-5; d_call: TRBD1; cdr3_aa: CASKNRDRAQFQYF; cdr3_nt: TGTGCCAGCAAAAACCGGGACAGGGCCCAGTTCCAGTACTTC
v_call: TRBV29-1; clone_size: few; j_call: TRBJ1-3; d_call: -; cdr3_aa: CSVGPNSGNTIYF; cdr3_nt: TGCAGCGTTGGTCCTAACTCTGGAAACACCATATATTTT
v_call: TRBV30; clone_size: -; j_call: TRBJ1-5; d_call: -; cdr3_aa: CAWSASEYQPQHF; cdr3_nt: TGTGCCTGGAGTGCCTCGGAGTATCAGCCCCAGCATTTT
v_call: TRBV7-8; clone_size: -; j_call: TRBJ2-1; d_call: TRBD2; cdr3_aa: CASSLRGTSGRLSEQFF; cdr3_nt: TGTGCCAGCAGCTTACGGGGGACTAGCGGGAGGTTGAGTGAGCAGTTCTTC
v_call: TRBV27; clone_size: -; j_call: TRBJ2-1; d_call: -; cdr3_aa: CASSDFGGDEQFF; cdr3_nt: TGTGCCAGCAGTGACTTCGGGGGAGATGAGCAGTTCTTC
v_call: TRBV9; clone_size: -; j_call: TRBJ1-1; d_call: -; cdr3_aa: CASSVKRAGTENTEAFF; cdr3_nt: TGTGCCAGCAGCGTAAAAAGAGCAGGGACGGAGAACACTGAAGCTTTCTTT
v_call: TRBV14; clone_size: -; j_call: TRBJ2-1; d_call: TRBD2; cdr3_aa: CASSQVMGLVGWRNEQFF; cdr3_nt: TGTGCCAGCAGCCAAGTGATGGGACTAGTAGGTTGGAGGAATGAGCAGTTCTTC
v_call: TRBV7-8; clone_size: few; j_call: TRBJ2-6; d_call: TRBD1; cdr3_aa: CASSRDRPSGANVLTF; cdr3_nt: TGTGCCAGCAGCCGGGACAGGCCCTCTGGGGCCAACGTCCTGACTTTC
v_call: TRBV11-1; clone_size: -; j_call: TRBJ2-1; d_call: TRBD2; cdr3_aa: CASSLRLAGEVSYNEQFF; cdr3_nt: TGTGCCAGCAGCTTGAGACTAGCGGGAGAGGTATCCTACAATGAGCAGTTCTTC
v_call: TRBV2; clone_size: -; j_call: TRBJ2-6; d_call: -; cdr3_aa: CATAFKGSANVLTF; cdr3_nt: TGTGCCACTGCGTTTAAGGGGTCGGCCAACGTCCTGACTTTC
v_call: TRBV29-1; clone_size: -; j_call: TRBJ1-2; d_call: -; cdr3_aa: CSAGLEGYTF; cdr3_nt: TGCAGCGCCGGTCTGGAGGGCTACACCTTC
v_call: TRBV7-2; clone_size: few; j_call: TRBJ2-7; d_call: -; cdr3_aa: CASSTPGRAEEYF; cdr3_nt: TGTGCCAGCAGCACTCCGGGACGAGCGGAGGAGTACTTC
v_call: TRBV19; clone_size: -; j_call: TRBJ2-7; d_call: -; cdr3_aa: CASRKEGSSYEQYF; cdr3_nt: TGTGCCAGTAGGAAAGAGGGGAGTTCATACGAGCAGTACTTC